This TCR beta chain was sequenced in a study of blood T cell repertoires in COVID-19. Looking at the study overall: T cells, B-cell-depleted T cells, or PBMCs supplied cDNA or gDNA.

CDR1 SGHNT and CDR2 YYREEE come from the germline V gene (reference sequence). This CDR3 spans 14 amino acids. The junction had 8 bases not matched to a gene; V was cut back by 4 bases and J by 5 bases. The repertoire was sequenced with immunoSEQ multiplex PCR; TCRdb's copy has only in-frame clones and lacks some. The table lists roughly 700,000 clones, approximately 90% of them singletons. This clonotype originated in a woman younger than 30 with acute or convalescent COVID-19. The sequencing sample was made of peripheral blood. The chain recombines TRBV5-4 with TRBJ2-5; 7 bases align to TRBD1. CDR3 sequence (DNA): TGTGCCAGCAGCCCCGACAGGGAATGGGAGACCCAGTACTTC. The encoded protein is CASSPDREWETQYF.